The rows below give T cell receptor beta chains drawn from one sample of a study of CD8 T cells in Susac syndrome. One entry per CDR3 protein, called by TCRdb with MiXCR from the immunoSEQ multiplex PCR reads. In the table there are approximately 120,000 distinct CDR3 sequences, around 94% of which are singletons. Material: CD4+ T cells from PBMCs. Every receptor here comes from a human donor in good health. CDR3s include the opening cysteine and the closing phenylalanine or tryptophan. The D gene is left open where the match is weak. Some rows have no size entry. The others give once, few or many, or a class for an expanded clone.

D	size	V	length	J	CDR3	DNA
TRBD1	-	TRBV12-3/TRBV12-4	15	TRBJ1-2	CASSLRPRGPVGYTF	TGTGCCAGCAGCCTACGCCCCAGGGGGCCGGTTGGCTACACCTTC
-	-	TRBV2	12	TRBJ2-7	CAAGRSTYEQYF	TGTGCCGCGGGACGGTCCACCTACGAGCAGTACTTC
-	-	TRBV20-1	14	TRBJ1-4	CSASPPQTNEKLFF	TGCAGTGCTTCCCCGCCCCAAACTAATGAAAAACTGTTTTTT
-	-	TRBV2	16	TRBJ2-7	CASSEFGPGRSYEQYF	TGTGCCAGCAGTGAGTTCGGTCCGGGCAGGTCCTACGAGCAGTACTTC
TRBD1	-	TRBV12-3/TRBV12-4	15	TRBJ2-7	CASSSGTGNIYEQYF	TGTGCCAGCAGTTCCGGGACAGGGAACATCTACGAGCAGTACTTC
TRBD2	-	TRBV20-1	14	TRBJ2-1	CSAPGASGRQEQFF	TGCAGTGCCCCTGGGGCTAGCGGGAGGCAGGAGCAGTTCTTC
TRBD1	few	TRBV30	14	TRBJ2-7	CAWKGQLRSYEQYF	TGTGCCTGGAAGGGACAGCTTAGGTCCTACGAGCAGTACTTC
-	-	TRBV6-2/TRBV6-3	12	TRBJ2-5	CASRQGGETQYF	TGTGCCAGCAGACAGGGAGGGGAGACCCAGTACTTC
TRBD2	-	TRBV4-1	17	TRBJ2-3	CASSQGSSGRGADTQYF	TGCGCCAGCAGCCAAGGATCGAGCGGGAGAGGGGCAGATACGCAGTATTTT
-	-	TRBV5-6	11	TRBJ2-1	CASSFDNEQFF	TGTGCCAGCAGCTTCGACAATGAGCAGTTCTTC
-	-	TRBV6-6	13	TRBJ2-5	CASSLEFRETQYF	TGTGCCAGCAGCCTAGAGTTCCGAGAGACCCAGTACTTC
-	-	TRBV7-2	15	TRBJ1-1	CASSGRQRGETEAFF	TGTGCCAGCAGCGGGCGACAGAGGGGAGAAACTGAAGCTTTCTTT
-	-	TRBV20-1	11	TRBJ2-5	CSAIRERIQYF	TGCAGTGCTATCAGGGAAAGAATCCAGTACTTC
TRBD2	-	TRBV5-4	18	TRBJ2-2	CASSSPVMAGVSTGELFF	TGTGCCAGCAGCTCCCCCGTGATGGCGGGAGTCAGCACCGGGGAGCTGTTTTTT
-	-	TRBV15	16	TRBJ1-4	CATSRAPTATNEKLFF	TGTGCCACCAGCAGAGCTCCGACGGCAACTAATGAAAAACTGTTTTTT
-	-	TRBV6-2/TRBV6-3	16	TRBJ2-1	CASSYSKAGSYNEQFF	TGTGCCAGCAGTTACTCGAAGGCAGGGAGCTACAATGAGCAGTTCTTC
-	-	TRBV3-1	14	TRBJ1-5	CASSQGPYGQPQHF	TGTGCCAGCAGCCAAGGACCGTACGGGCAGCCCCAGCATTTT
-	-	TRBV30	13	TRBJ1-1	CAWAPRGGTEAFF	TGTGCCTGGGCTCCCAGGGGCGGCACTGAAGCTTTCTTT
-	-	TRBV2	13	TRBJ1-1	CASSLAGPVEAFF	TGTGCCAGCAGTCTAGCCGGCCCGGTTGAAGCTTTCTTT
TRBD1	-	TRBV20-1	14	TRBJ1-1	CSARAGQGNTEAFF	TGCAGTGCTAGAGCGGGACAGGGGAACACTGAAGCTTTCTTT
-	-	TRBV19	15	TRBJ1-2	CASNSGTPEAYRYTF	TGTGCCAGTAACTCCGGGACCCCGGAAGCCTATCGCTACACCTTC
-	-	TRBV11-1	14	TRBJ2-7	CASSFYGPTYEQYF	TGTGCCAGCAGCTTTTACGGGCCGACCTACGAGCAGTACTTC
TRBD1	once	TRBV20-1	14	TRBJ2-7	CSAIRDRRPVEQYF	TGCAGTGCCATTCGGGACAGGCGTCCGGTCGAGCAGTACTTC
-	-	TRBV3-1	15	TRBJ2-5	CASSERGARTETQYF	TGTGCCAGCAGCGAGAGGGGGGCGCGGACAGAGACCCAGTACTTC
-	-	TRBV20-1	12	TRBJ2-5	CSARRQQETQYF	TGCAGTGCTAGGAGACAGCAAGAGACCCAGTACTTC
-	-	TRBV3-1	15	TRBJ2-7	CASSRQDGGHYEQYF	TGTGCCAGCAGCCGCCAGGACGGGGGGCACTACGAGCAGTACTTC
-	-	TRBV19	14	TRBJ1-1	CASSDRGLNTEAFF	TGTGCCAGTAGCGACCGAGGGCTGAACACTGAAGCTTTCTTT
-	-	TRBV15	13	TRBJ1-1	CATSRDQPSEVGF	TGTGCCACCAGCAGAGATCAGCCTAGCGAGGTCGGGTTT
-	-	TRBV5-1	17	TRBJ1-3	CASSLGPGASSGNTIYF	TGCGCCAGCAGCTTGGGGCCGGGGGCATCTTCTGGAAACACCATATATTTT
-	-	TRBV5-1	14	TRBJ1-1	CASSIDGVSTEAFF	TGCGCCAGCAGCATTGACGGCGTGAGCACTGAAGCTTTCTTT
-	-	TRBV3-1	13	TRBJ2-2	CASSPVNTGELFF	TGTGCCAGCAGCCCCGTTAACACCGGGGAGCTGTTTTTT
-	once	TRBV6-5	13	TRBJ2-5	CASTPPGTETQYF	TGTGCCAGCACCCCTCCGGGGACGGAGACCCAGTACTTC
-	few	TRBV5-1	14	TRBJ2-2	CASSTGGVAGELFF	TGCGCCAGCAGCACGGGTGGGGTTGCCGGGGAGCTGTTTTTT
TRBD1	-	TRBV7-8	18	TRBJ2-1	CASSLGANRGRIYNEQFF	TGTGCCAGCAGCTTAGGGGCTAACAGGGGGAGGATCTACAATGAGCAGTTCTTC
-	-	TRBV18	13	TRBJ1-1	CASSLRANTEAFF	TGTGCCAGCTCACTCAGGGCGAACACTGAAGCTTTCTTT
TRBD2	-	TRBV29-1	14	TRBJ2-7	CSVAAGAGWVEQYF	TGCAGCGTTGCAGCGGGAGCGGGATGGGTAGAGCAGTACTTC
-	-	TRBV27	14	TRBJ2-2	CASSSPLSVGELFF	TGTGCCAGCAGTTCCCCACTTTCGGTCGGGGAGCTGTTTTTT
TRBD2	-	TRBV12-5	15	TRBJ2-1	CASGLGGLAGKEQFF	TGTGCTAGTGGTTTGGGTGGACTAGCGGGTAAAGAGCAGTTCTTC
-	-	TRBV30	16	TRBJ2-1	CASIFSGTLGDNEQFF	TGTGCCTCGATTTTCTCCGGGACCCTAGGGGACAATGAGCAGTTCTTC
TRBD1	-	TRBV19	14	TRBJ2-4	CATRDRANLNIQYF	TGTGCCACCCGGGACAGGGCCAATTTAAACATTCAGTACTTC